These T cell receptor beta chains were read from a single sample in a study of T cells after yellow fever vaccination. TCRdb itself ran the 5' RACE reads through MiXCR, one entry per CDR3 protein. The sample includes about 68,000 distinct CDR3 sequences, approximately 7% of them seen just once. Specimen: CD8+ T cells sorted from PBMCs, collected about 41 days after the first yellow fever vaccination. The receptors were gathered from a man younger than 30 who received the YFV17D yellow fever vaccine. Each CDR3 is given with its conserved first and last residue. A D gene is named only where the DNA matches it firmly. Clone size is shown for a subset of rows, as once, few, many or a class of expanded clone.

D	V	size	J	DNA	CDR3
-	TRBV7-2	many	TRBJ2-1	TGTGCCAGCAGCAGCCGGGCCCCGGGGCAGTTCTTC	CASSSRAPGQFF
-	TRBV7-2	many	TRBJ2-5	TGTGCCAGCAGCTTTGAAAACCAAGAGACCCAGTACTTC	CASSFENQETQYF
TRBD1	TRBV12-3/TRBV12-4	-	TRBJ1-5	TGTGCCAGCAAACCTACAGGGGGGAATCAGCCCCAGCATTTT	CASKPTGGNQPQHF
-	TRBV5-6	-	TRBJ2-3	TGTGCCAGCAGCCCTGTTGCACGCACAGATACGCAGTATTTT	CASSPVARTDTQYF
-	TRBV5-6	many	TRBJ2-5	TGTGCCAGCAGCTTGGACGGCGACGAACAAGAGACCCAGTACTTC	CASSLDGDEQETQYF
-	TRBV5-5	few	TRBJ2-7	TGTGCCAGCAGCTCGACCACCGATCCCAGGGACGAGCAGTACTTC	CASSSTTDPRDEQYF
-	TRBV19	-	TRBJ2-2	TGTGCCAGTAGTTCGTGGGGGGCTCGGACCGGGGAGCTGTTTTTT	CASSSWGARTGELFF
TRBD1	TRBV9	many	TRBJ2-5	TGTGCCAGCAGCCGTGGACAGGGAAGAGAGACCCAGTACTTC	CASSRGQGRETQYF
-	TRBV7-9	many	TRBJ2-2	TGTGCCAGCAGCCAAATGAGGACTACTAGAAACACCGGGGAGCTGTTTTTT	CASSQMRTTRNTGELFF
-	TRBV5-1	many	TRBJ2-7	TGCGCCAGCAGCTTGTCAGGGATCTACGAGCAGTACTTC	CASSLSGIYEQYF
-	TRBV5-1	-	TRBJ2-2	TGCGCCAGCAGCTTGACAGGTGTGACGAACACCGGGGAGCTGTTTTTT	CASSLTGVTNTGELFF
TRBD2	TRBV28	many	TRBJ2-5	TGTGCCAGCAGTTATCCGGGGGGGACGGCGGAGACCCAGTACTTC	CASSYPGGTAETQYF
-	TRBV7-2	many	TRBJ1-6	TGTGCCAGCAGCTTACTGGGAGCCTATAATTCACCCCTCCACTTT	CASSLLGAYNSPLHF
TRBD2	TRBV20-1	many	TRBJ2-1	TGCAGTGCTAGTCCTCTAGCGGGGGGGCCCTATGAGCAGTTCTTC	CSASPLAGGPYEQFF
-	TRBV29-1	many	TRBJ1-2	TGCAGCGTTGGAGGTGGGGACAACTATGGCTACACCTTC	CSVGGGDNYGYTF
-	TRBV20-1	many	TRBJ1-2	TGCAGTGCTAGAGATTTGGCGTCCTATGGCTACACCTTC	CSARDLASYGYTF
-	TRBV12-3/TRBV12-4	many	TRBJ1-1	TGTGCCAGCAGTTCGGGGGTGAACACTGAAGCTTTCTTT	CASSSGVNTEAFF
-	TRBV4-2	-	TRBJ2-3	TGTGCCAGCAGCCCCGGGCCACTCTGCGATACGCAGTATTTT	CASSPGPLCDTQYF
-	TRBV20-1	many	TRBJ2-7	TGCAGTGCTGTGGGGATCGGGCAGTACTTC	CSAVGIGQYF
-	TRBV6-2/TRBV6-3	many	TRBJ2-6	TGTGCCAGCAGTTACAGACAGTCTGGGGCCAACGTCCTGACTTTC	CASSYRQSGANVLTF
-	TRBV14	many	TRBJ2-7	TGTGCCAGCAGCCAAGATTCTGGGGTTCTTCGCGACGAGCAGTACTTC	CASSQDSGVLRDEQYF
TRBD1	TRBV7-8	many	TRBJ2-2	TGTGCCAGCAGCCTCCGGGACAGCACCCGGGAGCTGTTTTTT	CASSLRDSTRELFF
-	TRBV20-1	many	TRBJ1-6	TGCAGTGCGGCCTTAGGTCCTGGGGGTGTCTCCTATAATTCACCCCTCCACTTT	CSAALGPGGVSYNSPLHF
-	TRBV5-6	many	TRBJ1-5	TGTGCCAGCCGATCTCGGACACATAGCAATCAGCCCCAGCATTTT	CASRSRTHSNQPQHF
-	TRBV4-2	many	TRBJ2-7	TGTGCCAGCACAGGGGGAGGCGAGCAGTACTTC	CASTGGGEQYF
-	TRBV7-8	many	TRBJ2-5	TGTGCCAGCAGGATAGGAGGCCAGGGGGAGACCCAGTACTTC	CASRIGGQGETQYF
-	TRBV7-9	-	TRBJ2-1	TGTGCCAGCAGCCCTGAGGCTGGGTCTAGTGAGCAGTTCTTC	CASSPEAGSSEQFF
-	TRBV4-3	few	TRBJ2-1	TGCGCCAGCAGCCAAGGGCGCTTAATGGCCCCCTTACTCAATGAGCAGTTCTTC	CASSQGRLMAPLLNEQFF
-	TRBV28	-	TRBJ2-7	TGTGCCAGCATTCCAGCAGGTTCCTCCTACGAGCAGTACTTC	CASIPAGSSYEQYF
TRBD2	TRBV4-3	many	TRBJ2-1	TGCGCCAGCAGCCCCGACGGGACTACCTACAATGAGCAGTTCTTC	CASSPDGTTYNEQFF
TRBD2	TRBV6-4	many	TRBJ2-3	TGTGCCAGCCGCCTCAAGGGACCTTGGAGCGGGGGGGTTCGGGATACGCAGTATTTT	CASRLKGPWSGGVRDTQYF
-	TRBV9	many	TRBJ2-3	TGTGCCAGCAGCGTAGCCCCGAGAACCGACAGACCAGATACGCAGTATTTT	CASSVAPRTDRPDTQYF
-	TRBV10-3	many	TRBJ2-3	TGTGCCATCAGTATCAAAGGGGACGAGGAGTATTTT	CAISIKGDEEYF
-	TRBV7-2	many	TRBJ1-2	TGTGCCAGCAGCTTTGACGGGACCCAGCCTTATGGCTACACCTTC	CASSFDGTQPYGYTF
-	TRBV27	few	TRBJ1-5	TGTGCCAGCAGCCATAGCAATCAGCCCCAGCATTTT	CASSHSNQPQHF
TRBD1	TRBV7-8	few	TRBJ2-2	TGTGCCAGCAGCTTAGGACAGGGGGGAGCCGGGGAGCTGTTTTTT	CASSLGQGGAGELFF
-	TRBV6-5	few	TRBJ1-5	TGTGCCAGCAGTTACTGGAGCAGGGGAGGGTCCTATAGCAATCAGCCCCAGCATTTT	CASSYWSRGGSYSNQPQHF
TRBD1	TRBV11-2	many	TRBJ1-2	TGTGCCAGCAGCTTAGACGGACAGGGGGCCCCTGCGTGGGATACCTACACCTTC	CASSLDGQGAPAWDTYTF
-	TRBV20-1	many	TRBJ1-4	TGCAGTGTTAGGGTTCTTGAAAAACTGTTTTTT	CSVRVLEKLFF
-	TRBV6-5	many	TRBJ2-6	TGTGCCAGCACCAACTCGGGGTCTGGGGCCAACGTCCTGACTTTC	CASTNSGSGANVLTF
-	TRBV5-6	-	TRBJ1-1	TGTGCCAGCAGCTTTTTACAAGGGGTGACTGAAGCTTTCTTT	CASSFLQGVTEAFF
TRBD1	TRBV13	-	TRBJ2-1	TGTGCCAGCAGCGGGGACAGGGCCCTTCACAATGAGCAGTTCTTC	CASSGDRALHNEQFF
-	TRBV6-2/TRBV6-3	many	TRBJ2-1	TGTGCCAGCAGTTTATGGGGGGCTGAGCAGTTCTTC	CASSLWGAEQFF
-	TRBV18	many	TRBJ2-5	TGTGCCAGCTCACCAGGGACTCCATTAGAGGCGACCCAGTACTTC	CASSPGTPLEATQYF
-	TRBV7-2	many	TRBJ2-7	TGTGCCAGCAGCTTATCGTGGGACACGAGCTCCTACGAGCAGTACTTC	CASSLSWDTSSYEQYF
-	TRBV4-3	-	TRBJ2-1	TGCGCCAGCGCATACTTCGCCGGGGGCCCAACGAATGAGCAGTTCTTC	CASAYFAGGPTNEQFF
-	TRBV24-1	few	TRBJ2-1	TGTGCCACCAGTGATCCCTCCTACAATGAGCAGTTCTTC	CATSDPSYNEQFF
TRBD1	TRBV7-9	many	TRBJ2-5	TGTGCCAGCAGCTTCCGGGACAGGGGGCGCGAGGAGACCCAGTACTTC	CASSFRDRGREETQYF